This note documents a single T cell receptor (beta chain) sequence. What it recognizes is unknown. Treatment meaning: roughly 11-day PBMC culture with coronavirus spike peptide pools or control peptides (ViraFEST assay). Those CD4+ T cells from the unexposed donor predate the COVID-19 pandemic (2011-2018). This sample stems from a study of vaccination and CD4 T cells after COVID-19. The overall study: The interval from dose two to post-vaccine sampling had a median of approximately 70 days, and it ranged from 14 to 241. The cells were exposed to overlapping spike peptides originating from SARS-CoV-2, HCoV-NL63, HCoV-OC43 and HCoV-229E for stimulation.

Once obtained from cultured CD4+ T cells, the DNA was sequenced using the Oncomine TCR Beta short-read assay. TCRdb re-called the PCR reads with MiXCR, one entry per CDR3 protein. The repertoire consists of around 7,000 distinct CDR3 sequences, with 47% occurring once and the leading ten covering 20% to 25%. Germline V gene sequence: CDR1 SGDLS, CDR2 YYNGEE. This CDR3 has 16 amino acids. V lost 4 bases, J lost 5 bases, and 20 bases lay in between. The V gene is TRBV9, the J gene TRBJ2-3; either TRBD1 or TRBD2 may fit D (6 bases each). Sequencing was performed on CD4+ T cells from blood, cultured in vitro. The receptor comes from a human donor in good health. DNA for the CDR3: TGTGCCAGCAGCCCCCCCCCCGGGGGCCTGGTAGATACGCAGTATTTT. It codes for CASSPPPGGLVDTQYF.